This TCR beta chain was observed in a study of OX40 agonist ivuxolimab in advanced cancers. For the study at large: The dose-escalation group included hepatocellular carcinoma, melanoma, renal cell carcinoma and head and neck cancer. Study outcomes and limitations: Expanded clones were, on average, more numerous in CD8+ T cells than in CD4+. Partly responding patients at 0.1-3.0 mg/kg showed some of the smallest clonal expansion.

Germline V gene sequence: CDR1 KGHSH, CDR2 LQKENI. This CDR3 region has 14 residues. V was clipped by 4 bases and J by 0 bases, with 10 bases between them. Method: immunoSEQ multiplex PCR; TCRdb's copy keeps in-frame clones and lacks some. There are tens of thousands of clones in the sample; 80% to 90% occur only once, and about 0.94% lies in the top ten. Patients had blood sampled at baseline and again on cycle 4 day 1 and cycle 7 day 1. Concerning this clone: Antigen unknown.

V and J are TRBV18 and TRBJ2-7; TRBD1 or TRBD2 may be the D gene (5 bases each). This TCR came from an adult with an advanced solid tumor such as melanoma, head and neck, liver or kidney cancer. Sample: CD4+ or CD8+ T cells sorted from blood, taken in a trial of the OX40 agonist ivuxolimab. The CDR3 protein is CASSRGPSSYEQYF. The CDR3 bases are TGTGCCAGCTCACGGGGACCTAGCTCCTACGAGCAGTACTTC. The variable domain in full, with the rest retrieved from reference TRBV18 and TRBJ2-7, is NAGVMQNPRHLVRRRGQEARLRCSPMKGHSHVYWYRQLPEEGLKFMVYLQKENIIDESGMPKERFSAEFPKEGPSILRIQQVVRGDSAAYFCASSRGPSSYEQYFGPGTRLTVT.